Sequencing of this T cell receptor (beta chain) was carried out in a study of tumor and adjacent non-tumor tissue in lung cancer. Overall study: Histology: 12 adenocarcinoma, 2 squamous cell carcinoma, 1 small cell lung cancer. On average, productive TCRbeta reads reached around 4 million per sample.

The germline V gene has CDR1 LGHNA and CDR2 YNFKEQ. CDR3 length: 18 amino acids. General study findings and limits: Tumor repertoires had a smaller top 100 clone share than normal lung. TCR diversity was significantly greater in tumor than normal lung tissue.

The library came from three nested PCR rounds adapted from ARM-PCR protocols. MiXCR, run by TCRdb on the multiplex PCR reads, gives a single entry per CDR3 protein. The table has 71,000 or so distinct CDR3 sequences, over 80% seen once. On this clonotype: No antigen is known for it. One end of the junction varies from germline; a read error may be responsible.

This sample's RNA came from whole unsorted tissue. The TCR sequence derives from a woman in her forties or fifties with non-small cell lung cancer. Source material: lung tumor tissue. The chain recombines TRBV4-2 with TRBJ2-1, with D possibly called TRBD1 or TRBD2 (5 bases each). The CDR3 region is CASSQRGTAGRAYNEQLF. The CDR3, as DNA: TGTGCCAGCAGCCAACGTGGGACGGCCGGCCGGGCCTACAATGAACAGCTCTTC.